The sequence of this T cell receptor (beta chain) was determined in a study of Graves' ophthalmopathy and Graves' hyperthyroidism. On the study more broadly: There was a collection of peripheral blood at initial diagnosis, before any treatment.

This clonotype showed up many times. Its antigen remains unidentified. Amplification targeted the TCR beta CDR3 regions, with RNA transcripts as the source material. Second-round multiplex PCR came after first-round RT-PCR with HTBI primers. TCRdb reprocessed the multiplex PCR reads via MiXCR and lists one record per CDR3 protein. The sample holds 150,000 to 200,000 distinct CDR3 sequences; less than 45% are singletons and the top ten take around 5.8%. Broader study findings: Detected in blood as well were most expanded thyroid clonotypes with frequency above 0.001. The model achieved under 71% sensitivity and around 72% specificity for ophthalmopathy progression.

This CDR3 spans 17 amino acids. The V end was cut by 1 base, the J end by 1 base, with 16 bases between. CDR1 and CDR2 from the germline V gene are MGHRA and YSYEKL. Establishment of the diagnosis relied upon clinical symptoms, serum thyroxine, TRAb, thyroid ultrasound and orbital computed tomography. The TCR comes from a woman between 40 and 55 years old with Graves' ophthalmopathy. The sample was peripheral blood. The chain uses TRBV4-1 and TRBJ1-2, with unresolved D. CDR3 DNA: TGCGCCAGCAGCCAAGTCATAGAGACAAACCTTAACTATGGCTACACCTTC. This sequence encodes CASSQVIETNLNYGYTF.